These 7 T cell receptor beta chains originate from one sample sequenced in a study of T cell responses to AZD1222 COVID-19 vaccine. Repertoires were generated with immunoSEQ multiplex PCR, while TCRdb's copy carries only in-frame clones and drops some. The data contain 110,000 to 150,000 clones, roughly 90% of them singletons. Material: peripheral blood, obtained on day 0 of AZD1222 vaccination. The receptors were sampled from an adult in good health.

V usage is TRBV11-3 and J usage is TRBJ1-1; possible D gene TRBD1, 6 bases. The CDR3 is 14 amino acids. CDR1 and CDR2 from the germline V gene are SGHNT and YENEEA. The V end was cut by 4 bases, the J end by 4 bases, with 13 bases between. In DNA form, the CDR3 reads TGTGCCAGCAGCTGGGGGCAGGTTAGCACTGAAGCTTTCTTT. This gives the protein CASSWGQVSTEAFF.

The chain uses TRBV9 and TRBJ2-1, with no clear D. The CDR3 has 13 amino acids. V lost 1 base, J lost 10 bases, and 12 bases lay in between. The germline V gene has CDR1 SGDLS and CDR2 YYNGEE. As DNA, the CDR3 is TGTGCCAGCAGCGTAAACCCCCAAGGCGAGCAGTTCTTC. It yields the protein CASSVNPQGEQFF.

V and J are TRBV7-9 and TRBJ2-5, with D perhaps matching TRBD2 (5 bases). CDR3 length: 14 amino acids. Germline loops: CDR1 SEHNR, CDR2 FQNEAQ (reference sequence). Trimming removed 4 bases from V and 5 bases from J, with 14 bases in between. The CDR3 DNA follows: TGTGCCAGCAGCTCCCCCGTGACGGGGGAGACCCAGTACTTC. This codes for CASSSPVTGETQYF.

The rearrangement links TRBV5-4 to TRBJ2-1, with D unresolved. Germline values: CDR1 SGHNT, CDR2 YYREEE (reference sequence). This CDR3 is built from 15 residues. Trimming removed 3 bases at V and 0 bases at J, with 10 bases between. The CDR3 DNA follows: TGTGCCAGCAGCTCAACAGTGAACTCCTACAATGAGCAGTTCTTC. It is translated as CASSSTVNSYNEQFF.

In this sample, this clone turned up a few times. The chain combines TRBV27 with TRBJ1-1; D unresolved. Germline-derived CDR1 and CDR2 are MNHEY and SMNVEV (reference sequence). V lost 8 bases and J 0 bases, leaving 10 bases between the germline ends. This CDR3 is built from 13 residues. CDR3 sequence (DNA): TGTGCCAGCGGCCACAGACTGAACACTGAAGCTTTCTTT. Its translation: CASGHRLNTEAFF.

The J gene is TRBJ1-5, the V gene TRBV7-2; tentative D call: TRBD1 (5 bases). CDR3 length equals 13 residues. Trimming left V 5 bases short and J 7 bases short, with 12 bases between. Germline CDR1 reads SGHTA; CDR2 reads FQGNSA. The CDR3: CASSSRTHQPQHF. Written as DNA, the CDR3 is TGTGCCAGCAGCAGCAGGACACACCAGCCCCAGCATTTT.

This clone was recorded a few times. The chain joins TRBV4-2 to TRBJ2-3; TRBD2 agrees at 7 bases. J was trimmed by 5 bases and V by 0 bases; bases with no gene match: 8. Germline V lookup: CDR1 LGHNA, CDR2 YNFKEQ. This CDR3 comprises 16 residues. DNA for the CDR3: TGTGCCAGCAGCCAAGAAAGCGGGGACCCTGTAGATACGCAGTATTTT. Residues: CASSQESGDPVDTQYF.